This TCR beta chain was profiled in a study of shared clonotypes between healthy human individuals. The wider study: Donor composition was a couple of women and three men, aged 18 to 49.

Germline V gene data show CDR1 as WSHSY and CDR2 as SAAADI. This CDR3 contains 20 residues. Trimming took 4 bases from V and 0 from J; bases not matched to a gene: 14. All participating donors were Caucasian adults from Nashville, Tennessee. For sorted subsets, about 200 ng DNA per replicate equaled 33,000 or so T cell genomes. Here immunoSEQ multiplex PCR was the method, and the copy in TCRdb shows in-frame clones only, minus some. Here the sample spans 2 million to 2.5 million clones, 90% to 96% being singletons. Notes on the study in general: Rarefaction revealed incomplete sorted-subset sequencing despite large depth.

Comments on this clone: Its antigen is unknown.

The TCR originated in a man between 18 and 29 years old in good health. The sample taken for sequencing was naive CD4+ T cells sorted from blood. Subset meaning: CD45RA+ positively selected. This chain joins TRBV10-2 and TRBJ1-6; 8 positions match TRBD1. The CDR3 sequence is CASSGLTGDILSSYNSPLHF. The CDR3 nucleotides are TGCGCCAGCAGTGGCTTGACAGGGGATATTCTAAGCTCCTATAATTCACCCCTCCACTTT.